The text below deals with one TCR beta chain. Its antigen is as yet unknown. The data were obtained in a study of identical twins. A universal primer site was incorporated via template switching, and the cDNA contained unique molecular identifiers. TCRdb re-called the 5' RACE reads with MiXCR, one entry per CDR3 protein. The sample shows fewer than 500,000 distinct CDR3 sequences, 24% of them seen only once. Study conclusions and caveats: Sequences that were out-of-frame, alpha and twin-shared displayed an excess of low generation probability.

These sequences were also reported in another study, on T cells expressing NK-cell markers. From that second work: The study drew TCR beta repertoires from sorted CD3+CD56+NKG2C+, CD3+CD56+NKG2C- and CD3+CD56-NKG2C+ T cells. Seropositivity for HCMV was found in seven of the eight sequenced donors, with one seronegative.

The TCR comes from a young woman in good health. The sample taken for sequencing was CD4+ T cells sorted from blood.

The CDR3 nucleotides are TGTGCCAGCTCACCATCGGACGAAAAACTGTTTTTT. Its protein product is CASSPSDEKLFF. The chain is built from TRBV18 and TRBJ1-4; no firm D call. Deletions cut 2 bases from V and 8 bases from J, with 6 bases between. This CDR3 has 12 residues. CDR1 and CDR2 from the germline V gene are KGHSH and LQKENI.